Given below is one TCR beta chain in context. What it binds is not known. The donors were members of the validation cohort, which comprised about 120 subjects and was separate from the first cohort of about 700 subjects. Produced via immunoSEQ multiplex PCR; TCRdb's table is partial and in-frame only. The data show roughly 98,000 clones, with about 90% seen just once and 6% to 6.5% held by the top ten. The data originate from a study of cytomegalovirus exposure and HLA in healthy donors. Study-level findings and limits: A subsequent analysis found that TCR clusters from the first cohort also tended to co-occur in the roughly 120 validation repertoires, with about 93% of cluster scores above 0. Specific recognition of CMV antigens was confirmed in vitro for a few chains (all CMV-associated). Using the classifier, cytomegalovirus status was reportedly diagnosed with high specificity and sensitivity.

The CDR3 covers 12 residues. Germline-derived CDR1 and CDR2 are MNHNS and SASEGT. J gave up 5 bases and V 7 bases, and 5 bases lay outside the gene matches. V is TRBV6-1 and J is TRBJ2-7; 7 nucleotides match TRBD1. The sequencing input was PBMCs. The source is a man in his late teens or twenties in good health and CMV-seropositive. The CDR3 reads CASTGTVNEQYF. The CDR3 nucleotides read TGTGCCAGCACCGGGACAGTCAACGAGCAGTACTTC.